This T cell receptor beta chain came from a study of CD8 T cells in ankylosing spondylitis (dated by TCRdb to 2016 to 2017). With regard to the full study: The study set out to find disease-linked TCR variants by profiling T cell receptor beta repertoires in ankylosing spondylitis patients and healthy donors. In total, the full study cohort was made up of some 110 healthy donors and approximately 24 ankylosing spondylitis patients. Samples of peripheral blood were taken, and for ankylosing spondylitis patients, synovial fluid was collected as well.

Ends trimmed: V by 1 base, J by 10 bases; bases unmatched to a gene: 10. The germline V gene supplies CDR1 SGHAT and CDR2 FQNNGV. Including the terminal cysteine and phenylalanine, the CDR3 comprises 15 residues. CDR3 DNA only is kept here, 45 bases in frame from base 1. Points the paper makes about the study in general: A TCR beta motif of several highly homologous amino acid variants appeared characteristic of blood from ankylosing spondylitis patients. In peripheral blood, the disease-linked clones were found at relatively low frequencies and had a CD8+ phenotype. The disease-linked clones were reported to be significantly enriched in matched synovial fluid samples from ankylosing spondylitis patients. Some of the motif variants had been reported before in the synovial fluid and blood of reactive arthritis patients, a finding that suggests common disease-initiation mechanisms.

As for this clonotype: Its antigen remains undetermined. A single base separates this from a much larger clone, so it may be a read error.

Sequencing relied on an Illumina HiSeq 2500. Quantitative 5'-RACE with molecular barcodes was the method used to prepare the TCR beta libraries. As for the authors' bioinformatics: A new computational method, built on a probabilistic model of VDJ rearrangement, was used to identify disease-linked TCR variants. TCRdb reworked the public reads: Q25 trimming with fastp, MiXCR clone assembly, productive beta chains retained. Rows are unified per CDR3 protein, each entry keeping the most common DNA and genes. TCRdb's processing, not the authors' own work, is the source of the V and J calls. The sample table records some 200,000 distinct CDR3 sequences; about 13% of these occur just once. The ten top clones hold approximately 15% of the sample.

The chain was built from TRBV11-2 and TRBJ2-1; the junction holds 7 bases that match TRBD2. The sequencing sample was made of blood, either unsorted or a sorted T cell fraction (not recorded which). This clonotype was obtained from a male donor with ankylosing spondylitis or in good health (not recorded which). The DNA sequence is TGTGCCAGCAGCTTAGGACTAGCCCGGCCCTACGAGCAGTTCTTC. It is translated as CASSLGLARPYEQFF.